This T cell receptor (beta chain) was sequenced during a study of naive CD8 T cells in extremely preterm neonates (dated 2017 in TCRdb). About the investigation overall: The study compared TCRbeta CDR3 repertoires of sorted naive CD8+ T cells across four age groups: extremely preterm neonates, term neonates, young children and adults.

Beyond this particular receptor, the publication reports: To track T cell development within individuals, the authors urged prospective longitudinal studies of preterm and term neonates. Preterm neonates shared more CDR3 nucleotide sequences (2.7%) than term neonates (around 0.4%), young children (0.03%) and adults (0.01%). Compared with the older groups, preterm CDR3s were shorter and closer to germline, carrying fewer N additions and showing less junctional trimming. Compared with all other age groups, preterm neonates showed significantly lower iChao1 richness (p < 0.05) along with an even clone distribution, indicating a less rich repertoire. As limitations, the authors pointed to a small sample size and variable productive template counts among preterm samples.

The CDR3 measures 17 amino acids from cysteine to phenylalanine. The DNA shown is the 51-base CDR3, in frame from base 1. CDR1 and CDR2 (MNHEY, SMNVEV) derive from the germline V gene (reference sequence). The trim is 0 bases for V and 3 bases for J, with a gap of 14 bases between the germline ends. In the case of this clone: It has no known antigen specificity. There are no base qualities to consult, and no much larger clone falls within one base.

A two-step, bias-controlled multiplex PCR was used to amplify TCRbeta CDR3 regions from genomic DNA. Primers specific for every TRBV and TRBJ gene segment were included in the multiplex PCR. The immunoSEQ Assay was used to generate TCRbeta repertoire data. As for the original processing: To merge closely related sequences, reads went through filtering and clustering using a relative-frequency ratio and a modified nearest-neighbor algorithm. The V, D and J gene assignments for CDR3 sequences were based on IMGT annotation. Template counts were corrected for PCR amplification bias and quantified by comparison with synthetic TCR CDR3 analog sequences. Analyses were restricted to unique productive sequences, meaning in-frame CDR3 sequences without stop codons. The immunoSEQ Analyzer software was used to compute clonality, defined as 1 minus Pielou's evenness, and iChao1 richness. Depending on the Shapiro-Wilk normality results, either Student's t-test or a non-parametric test was run in JMP for statistical testing. In its TCRdb copy, this immuneACCESS table keeps in-frame sequences only and misses some clones. Where compared with another copy, unresolved V genes explain less than half of these, and the others have no known cause. The V and J calls and the clone size are those of that table, but D and trimming were determined from the DNA. The sample has around 6,000 clones on record, roughly 98% of them singletons. 0.4% of the sample belongs to the ten largest clones.

Term cord blood was obtained from roughly 5 elective full-term cesarean deliveries at roughly 36-42 weeks of gestation, without labor or rupture of membranes. Pregnancies with fetal demise, active maternal HSV infection or known maternal HIV infection were excluded from the study. A FACSAria III cell sorter was used to sort live, Annexin V-negative naive CD8+ T cells (CD3+CD8+CD45RA+CCR7+). Per sample, between roughly 17,000 and 110,000 naive CD8+ T cells were obtained by sorting. Preassembled standardized sampling kits were used to collect mixed venous-arterial cord blood. Cord blood stayed at room temperature and was processed within 4 hours after collection. Mononuclear cells were isolated from diluted blood by Ficoll-Paque density gradient centrifugation. Before sorting, mononuclear cells were cryopreserved in approximately 10% DMSO plus 90% FBS and kept long term at -150 degrees C. After thawing, cells were stained with Annexin V along with antibodies against CD3, CD8, CCR7 and CD45RA. The DNeasy Blood and Tissue Kit was used to extract genomic DNA from snap-frozen pellets of sorted cells.

The chain was built from TRBV27 and TRBJ2-2, and the D gene may be TRBD1, 6 bases matching. The receptor was derived from a newborn in good health. The sample taken for sequencing was naive CD8+ T cells from cord blood. The CDR3 corresponds to CASSLSYRDMHTGELFF. The DNA is TGTGCCAGCAGTTTATCCTACAGGGACATGCACACCGGGGAGCTGTTTTTT.